The entry below describes one TCR beta chain. What this receptor recognizes is not known. The input lacks base qualities; no much larger clone sits a single base away. The record originates from a study of T cell responses to AZD1222 COVID-19 vaccine (dated by TCRdb to about 2021). Notes on the research overall: A total of 233 trial participants underwent TCR sequencing, of whom about 200 received two doses of AZD1222 and around 25 received two doses of the MenACWY control vaccine. Enrollment into the trials was organized by age into subgroups of 18-55, 56-69 and 70-plus years, and those subgroups contained about 160, 30 and 59 TCR-sequenced participants, respectively.

What the study reported, not specific to this receptor: The 56-69-year group was small, and its depth increase did not reach significance, likely because of low power. Epitopes outside the regions mutated in the B.1.351 and B.1.1.7 variants were reportedly recognized by nearly half of the unique spike-specific TCRs. Vaccine-associated CD4 TCRs spanned the whole spike protein, with dominant responses in regions 160-218 and 743-854. Because no day 14 peak-response samples were available, repertoires were characterized only after the peak T cell response. Participants were mostly white British and included more females than males, and it was suggested by the authors that clonal diversity may have been underestimated. After two AZD1222 doses, both the breadth and the depth of spike-specific TCRs were significantly higher than at day 0 and than in MenACWY recipients. Conclusions about previously exposed vaccinees are limited because only five or six AZD1222 recipients were SARS-CoV-2 seropositive at baseline.

The CDR3 runs 14 residues from the cysteine to the phenylalanine. Kept here is only the CDR3 DNA, which spans 42 bases and is read in frame from base 1. V lost 2 bases and J lost 0 bases; the stretch between them is 5 bases long. Sequences GTSNPN (CDR1) and SVGIG (CDR2) are obtained from the germline V gene (reference sequence). The CDR3 regions of human TCRbeta chains were subjected to immunosequencing. Processing in the source paper ran as follows. TCRs in the repertoires were matched against a reference library of SARS-CoV-2-specific TCRs that had been generated with the MIRA antigen-specificity platform. Breadth was defined as the fraction of unique TCRs that were SARS-CoV-2-associated, and depth was defined as the fraction of total T cells that were SARS-CoV-2-associated. Using the MIRA data, each spike-specific TCR was mapped to the spike region that the TCR reacts to and placed in a CD4 or CD8 class. Log10-transformed breadth and depth values were compared by one-way ANOVA with Sidak's multiple comparisons tests. TCRdb limited this immuneACCESS table to in-frame rearrangements with V and J called. A share of clones is missing; checked studies link under half to unresolved V genes, and the rest is unexplained. That table gives V, J and clone size, and the DNA gave D and trimming. For this sample there are around 66,000 clones; roughly 78% appear just once. Together, the top ten hold approximately 23% of the sample.

The meaning of the sample's time point label: baseline before first vaccination. In light of the paper, this sample's treatment or condition label describes: meningococcal conjugate vaccine given as trial control. Vaccinee samples came from UK trials COV001 and COV002, including a single-blind randomized controlled phase 2/3 trial of AZD1222 (ChAdOx1 nCoV-19) in healthy adults. Trial participant PBMC samples were collected at day 0 and day 28 after the second dose for TCRbeta chain sequencing. This sample comprised peripheral blood, obtained on day 0 of MenACWY control vaccination. The receptor was isolated from an adult in good health. Recombination linked TRBV30 to TRBJ1-6, with no confidently assigned D gene. Here the CDR3 is given as CAWSWSSYNSPLHF. The sequence in DNA is TGTGCCTGGAGTTGGAGCTCCTATAATTCACCCCTCCACTTT. This CDR3, with the reference TRBV30 and TRBJ1-6 proteins standing in past its ends, gives the full variable domain SQTIHQWPATLVQPVGSPLSLECTVEGTSNPNLYWYRQAAGRGLQLLFYSVGIGQISSEVPQNLSASRPQDRQFILSSKKLLLSDSGFYLCAWSWSSYNSPLHFGNGTRLTVT.